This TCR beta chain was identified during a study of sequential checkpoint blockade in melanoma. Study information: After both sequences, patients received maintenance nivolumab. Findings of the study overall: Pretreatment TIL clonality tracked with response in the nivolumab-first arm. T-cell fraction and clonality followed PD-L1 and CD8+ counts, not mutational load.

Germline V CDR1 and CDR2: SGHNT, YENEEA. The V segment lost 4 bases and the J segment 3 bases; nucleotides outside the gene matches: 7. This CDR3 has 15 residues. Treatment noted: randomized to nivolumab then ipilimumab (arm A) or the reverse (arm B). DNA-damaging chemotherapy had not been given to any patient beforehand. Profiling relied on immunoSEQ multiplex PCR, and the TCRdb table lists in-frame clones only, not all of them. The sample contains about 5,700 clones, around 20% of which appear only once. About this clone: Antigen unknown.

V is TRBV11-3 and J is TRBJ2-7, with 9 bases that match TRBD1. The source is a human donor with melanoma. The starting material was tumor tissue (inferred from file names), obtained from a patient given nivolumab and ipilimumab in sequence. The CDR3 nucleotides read TGTGCCAGCAGCTCCGGGACAGGGTCCTTCTACGAGCAGTACTTC. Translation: CASSSGTGSFYEQYF.